One sample yielded the 18 T cell receptor beta chains listed below, sequenced in a study of blood T cell repertoires in COVID-19. Profiling relied on immunoSEQ multiplex PCR, and the TCRdb table lists in-frame clones only, not all of them. The sample shows a few hundred thousand clones, about 90% of them seen only once. The sample consisted of PBMCs or T cells enriched from blood (not recorded which). All receptors derive from a man aged 25 to 40 who had recovered from COVID-19.

The CDR3, as DNA: TGTGCCAGCAGCCTCCACGACAGGGGAGACGAGACCCAGTACTTC. It yields the protein CASSLHDRGDETQYF. This chain connects TRBV11-2 to TRBJ2-5, with 8 bases aligning to TRBD1. The germline V gene has CDR1 SGHAT and CDR2 FQNNGV. The V and J ends lost 5 bases and 5 bases, in that order; junction bases with no gene match: 10. The CDR3 runs 15 residues.

This chain links TRBV5-4 with TRBJ2-6; D is possibly TRBD2 (6 bases). V was cut by 0 bases and J by 3 bases, with 13 bases left in between. This CDR3 comprises 17 residues. The germline gives CDR1 SGHNT, CDR2 YYREEE (reference sequence). CDR3 region: CASSLVFGGGGANVLTF. CDR3 sequence (DNA): TGTGCCAGCAGCTTGGTATTCGGGGGAGGTGGGGCCAACGTCCTGACTTTC.

The CDR3 sequence is CASRFGVWSGRGEKLFF. In DNA form, the CDR3 reads TGTGCAAGTCGCTTTGGGGTCTGGTCGGGGAGAGGTGAAAAACTGTTTTTT. The chain joins TRBV12-2 to TRBJ1-4. TRBV12-2 is assigned pseudogene status. CDR3 size: 17 residues.

V is TRBV7-8 and J is TRBJ1-3, with D uncertain. The V end lost 8 bases, the J end lost 0 bases, and 11 bases lay between the germline ends. The CDR3 has 14 residues. The germline V gene has CDR1 SGHVS and CDR2 FQNEAQ. In DNA, the CDR3 is TGTGCCAGCGTCGCGGAACACTCTGGAAACACCATATATTTT. It is translated as CASVAEHSGNTIYF.

Comments on this clone: Sequence at one end of the junction differs from germline and may be a read error. The chain couples TRBV25-1 to TRBJ2-7; TRBD2 might be the D (6 bases). The germline V gene has CDR1 MGHDK and CDR2 SYGVNS. The CDR3 is 17 residues long. CDR3 in DNA: TGTGCCAGCAGTGCCCTATTACGGGACTCTTGCTCCTGCGAGCAGTACTTC. It specifies CASSALLRDSCSCEQYF.

This chain uses TRBV6-5 with TRBJ1-2; D ambiguous. The V gene's germline CDR1 is MNHEY and CDR2 SVGAGI. Trimming pared 6 bases from V and 0 bases from J, leaving 8 bases between. The CDR3 extends over 13 amino acids. The CDR3, as DNA: TGTGCCAGCAGCTCCGGGACTAACTATGGCTACACCTTC. This translates into CASSSGTNYGYTF.

The chain recombines TRBV18 with TRBJ1-4; no clear D gene. The germline V and J ends were trimmed by 2 bases and 5 bases, with 6 bases remaining between them. The CDR3 is 13 residues long. In germline, CDR1 is KGHSH, CDR2 LQKENI. This chain's CDR3 is CASSPDQNEKLFF. As DNA, the CDR3 is TGTGCCAGCTCACCAGATCAGAATGAAAAACTGTTTTTT.

The chain uses TRBV13 and TRBJ1-4; no reliable D call. CDR3 length equals 15 residues. The V gene lost 0 bases and the J gene lost 3 bases, with 8 bases spanning the gap. The germline gives CDR1 PRHDT, CDR2 FYEKMQ (reference sequence). The CDR3 DNA reads TGTGCCAGCAGCTTAGGTGGTCGGTCTAATGAAAAACTGTTTTTT. Amino acids: CASSLGGRSNEKLFF.

The J gene is TRBJ1-2, the V gene TRBV7-6; 7 bases are a match to TRBD1. CDR1 SGHVS and CDR2 FNYEAQ come from the germline V gene. Trimming took 5 bases from V and 0 from J; bases not matched to a gene: 9. This CDR3 contains 16 residues. CDR3 region: CASSLLDREANYGYTF. CDR3 nucleotides: TGTGCCAGCAGCCTACTCGACAGGGAGGCTAACTATGGCTACACCTTC.

This rearrangement joins TRBV6-1 to TRBJ1-5, with 9 positions matching TRBD1. The junction had 6 bases not matched to a gene; V was cut back by 2 bases and J by 7 bases. This CDR3 has 15 amino acids. Germline V lookup: CDR1 MNHNS, CDR2 SASEGT. CDR3 sequence: CASSEMGQGIQPQHF. The DNA of the CDR3 is TGTGCCAGCAGTGAAATGGGACAGGGTATCCAGCCCCAGCATTTT.

The CDR3 loop is CASQPGGQGEQYF. CDR3 in DNA: TGTGCCAGCCAGCCAGGGGGGCAGGGTGAGCAGTACTTC. This chain connects TRBV6-5 to TRBJ2-7; a possible D gene is TRBD1 (7 bases). This CDR3 is built from 13 residues. V shed 8 bases and J shed 7 bases, with 18 bases lying between them. Germline CDR1 reads MNHEY; CDR2 reads SVGAGI.

This rearrangement joins TRBV27 to TRBJ1-5, with TRBD1 matching 10 bases. The CDR3 spans 16 residues. The germline V gene encodes CDR1 MNHEY and CDR2 SMNVEV (reference sequence). After removal of 5 bases from V and 6 bases from J, the junction contained 10 bases not matched to a gene. Written as DNA, the CDR3 is TGTGCCAGCAGTCAGCGAGCGACAGGGGGCGGTCAGCCCCAGCATTTT. This sequence encodes CASSQRATGGGQPQHF.

V usage is TRBV6-5 and J usage is TRBJ1-1, with D unresolved. V lost 2 bases and J lost 5, with 15 bases in between. The CDR3 consists of 15 residues. Germline CDR1 reads MNHEY; CDR2 reads SVGAGI. CDR3 bases: TGTGCCAGCAGTTACGGCGGGCAGTTTTTTACTGAAGCTTTCTTT. Its protein product is CASSYGGQFFTEAFF.

V is TRBV6-4 and J is TRBJ1-6; D remains unclear. The CDR3 has 14 amino acids. Germline V gene sequence: CDR1 MRHNA, CDR2 SNTAGT. V lost 4 bases, J lost 10 bases, and 14 bases lay in between. Here the CDR3 reads CASSATPYQSPLHF. CDR3 nucleotides: TGTGCCAGCAGTGCGACTCCCTACCAATCACCCCTCCACTTT.

The chain uses TRBV27 and TRBJ2-5; D unclear. CDR1 and CDR2 from the germline V gene are MNHEY and SMNVEV (reference sequence). CDR3 length: 14 amino acids. Trimming pared 1 base from V and 4 bases from J, leaving 10 bases between. CDR3: CASSLLSSRETQYF. The CDR3 DNA reads as TGTGCCAGCAGTTTATTGTCTAGTAGAGAGACCCAGTACTTC.

The chain joins TRBV6-5 to TRBJ1-3; 7 nucleotides line up with TRBD1. The CDR3 has 15 residues. Germline V lookup: CDR1 MNHEY, CDR2 SVGAGI. V gave up 6 bases and J gave up 0 bases; unmatched junction bases: 5. CDR3 sequence: CASRTGTVSGNTIYF. CDR3 nucleotides: TGTGCCAGCAGAACCGGGACAGTCTCTGGAAACACCATATATTTT.

The chain links TRBV27 to TRBJ2-7; 9 nucleotides line up with TRBD1. V lost 6 bases, J lost 3 bases, and 18 bases stayed unmatched. CDR3 length: 18 residues. CDR1 is MNHEY and CDR2 is SMNVEV in the germline V gene (reference sequence). The CDR3: CASSPYVLKGQGRYEQYF. CDR3 nucleotide sequence: TGTGCCAGCAGCCCTTACGTCCTCAAGGGACAGGGTCGCTACGAGCAGTACTTC.

V usage is TRBV4-2 and J usage is TRBJ1-2, with 12 bases identical to TRBD1. CDR1 and CDR2 from the germline V gene are LGHNA and YNFKEQ. V was clipped by 1 base and J by 0 bases; unmatched bases: 12. The CDR3 has 20 amino acids. The CDR3 reads CASSQAHLFGTGGANYGYTF. CDR3 DNA sequence: TGTGCCAGCAGCCAAGCCCACTTGTTCGGGACAGGGGGCGCTAACTATGGCTACACCTTC.